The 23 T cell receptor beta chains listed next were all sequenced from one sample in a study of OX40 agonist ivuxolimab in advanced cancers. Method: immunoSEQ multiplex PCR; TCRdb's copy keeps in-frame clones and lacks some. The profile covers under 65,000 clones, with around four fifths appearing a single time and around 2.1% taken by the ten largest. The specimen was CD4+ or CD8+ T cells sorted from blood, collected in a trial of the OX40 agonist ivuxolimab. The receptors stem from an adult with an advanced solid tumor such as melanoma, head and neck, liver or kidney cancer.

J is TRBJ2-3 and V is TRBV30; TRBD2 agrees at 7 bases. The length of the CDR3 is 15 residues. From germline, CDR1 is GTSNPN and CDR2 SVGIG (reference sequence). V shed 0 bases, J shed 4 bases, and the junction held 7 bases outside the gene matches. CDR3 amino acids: CAWSVPAGVADTQYF. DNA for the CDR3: TGTGCCTGGAGTGTACCGGCGGGAGTCGCAGATACGCAGTATTTT.

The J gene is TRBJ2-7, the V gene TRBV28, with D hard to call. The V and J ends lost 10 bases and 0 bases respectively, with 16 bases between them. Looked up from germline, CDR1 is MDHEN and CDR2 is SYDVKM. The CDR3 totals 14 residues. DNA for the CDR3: TGTGCCATCAGACGGTTCCTTAGCTCCTACGAGCAGTACTTC. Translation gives CAIRRFLSSYEQYF.

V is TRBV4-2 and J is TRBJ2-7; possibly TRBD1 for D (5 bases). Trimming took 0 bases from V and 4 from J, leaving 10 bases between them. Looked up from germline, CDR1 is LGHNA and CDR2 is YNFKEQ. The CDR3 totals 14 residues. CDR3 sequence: CASSQDDSSYEQYF. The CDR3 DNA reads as TGTGCCAGCAGCCAAGATGACAGTTCTTACGAGCAGTACTTC.

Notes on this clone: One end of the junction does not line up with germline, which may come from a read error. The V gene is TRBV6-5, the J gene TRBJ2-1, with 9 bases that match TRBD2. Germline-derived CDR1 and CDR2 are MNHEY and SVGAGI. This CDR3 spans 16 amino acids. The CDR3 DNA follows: TGTGCCAGCAGTTACGTAGTAGCGGGAGATCTGGGAGAAGTGCTCTTC. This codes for CASSYVVAGDLGEVLF.

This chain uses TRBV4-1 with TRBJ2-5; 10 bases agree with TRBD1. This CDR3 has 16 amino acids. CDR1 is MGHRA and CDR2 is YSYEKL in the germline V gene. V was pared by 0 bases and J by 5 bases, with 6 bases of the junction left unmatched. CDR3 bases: TGCGCCAGCAGCCAAGACGGGGACAGGGGCTCGGAGACCCAGTACTTC. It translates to CASSQDGDRGSETQYF.

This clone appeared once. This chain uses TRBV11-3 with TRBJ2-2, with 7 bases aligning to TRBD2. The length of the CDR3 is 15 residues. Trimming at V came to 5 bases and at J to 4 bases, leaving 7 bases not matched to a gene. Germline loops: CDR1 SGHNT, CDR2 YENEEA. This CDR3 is CASSREAGFTGELFF. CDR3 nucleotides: TGTGCCAGCAGCCGGGAGGCGGGTTTCACCGGGGAGCTGTTTTTT.

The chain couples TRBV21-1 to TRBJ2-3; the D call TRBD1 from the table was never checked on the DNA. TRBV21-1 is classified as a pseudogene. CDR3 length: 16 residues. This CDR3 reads CASSKENRVVTDTQYF. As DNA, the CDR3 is TGTGCCAGCAGCAAAGAGAACAGGGTTGTCACAGATACGCAGTATTTT.

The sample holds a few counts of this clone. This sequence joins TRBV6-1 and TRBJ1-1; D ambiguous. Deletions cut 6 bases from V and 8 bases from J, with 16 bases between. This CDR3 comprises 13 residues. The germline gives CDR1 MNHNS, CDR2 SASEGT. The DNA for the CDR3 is TGTGCCAGCAGCCCCAGTTTACAGACAGAAGCTTTCTTT. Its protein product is CASSPSLQTEAFF.

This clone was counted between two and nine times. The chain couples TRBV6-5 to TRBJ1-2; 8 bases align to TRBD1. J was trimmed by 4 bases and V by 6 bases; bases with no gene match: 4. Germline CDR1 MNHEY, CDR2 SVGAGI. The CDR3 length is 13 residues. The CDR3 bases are TGTGCCAGCAGCCGGCAGGGGGCCTATGGCTACACCTTC. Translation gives CASSRQGAYGYTF.

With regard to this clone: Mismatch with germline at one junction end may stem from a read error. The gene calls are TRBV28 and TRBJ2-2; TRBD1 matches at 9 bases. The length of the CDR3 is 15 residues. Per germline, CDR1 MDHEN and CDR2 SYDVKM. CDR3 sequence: CASSLYRGLTGELFF. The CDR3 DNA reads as TGTGCCAGCAGCTTATACAGGGGGCTTACCGGGGAGCTGTTTTTT.

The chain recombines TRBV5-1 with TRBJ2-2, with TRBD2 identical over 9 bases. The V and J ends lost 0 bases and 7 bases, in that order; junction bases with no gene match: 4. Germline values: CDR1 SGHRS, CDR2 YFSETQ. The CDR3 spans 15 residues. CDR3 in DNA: TGCGCCAGCAGCTTGGTAGCGGGGGCGGTCGGGGAGCTGTTTTTT. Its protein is CASSLVAGAVGELFF.

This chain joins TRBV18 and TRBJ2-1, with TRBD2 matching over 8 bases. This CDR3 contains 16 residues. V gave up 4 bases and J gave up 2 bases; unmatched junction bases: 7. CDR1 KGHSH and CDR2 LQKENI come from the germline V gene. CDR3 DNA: TGTGCCAGCTCACGTCAAGCGGGGGCACCCTACAATGAGCAGTTCTTC. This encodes CASSRQAGAPYNEQFF.

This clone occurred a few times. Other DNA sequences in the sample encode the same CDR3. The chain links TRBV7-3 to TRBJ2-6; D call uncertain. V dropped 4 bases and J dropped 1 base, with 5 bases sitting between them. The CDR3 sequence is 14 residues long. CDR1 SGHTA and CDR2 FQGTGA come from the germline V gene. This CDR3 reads CASSSSSGANVLTF. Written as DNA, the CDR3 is TGTGCCAGCAGCTCCTCGTCTGGGGCCAACGTCCTGACTTTC.

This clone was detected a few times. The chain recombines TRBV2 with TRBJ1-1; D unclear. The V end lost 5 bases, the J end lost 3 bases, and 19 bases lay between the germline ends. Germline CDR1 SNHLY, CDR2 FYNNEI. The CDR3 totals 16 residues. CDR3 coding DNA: TGTGCCAGCAGTCACCCAACACAGAGGGCCGACACTGAAGCTTTCTTT. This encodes CASSHPTQRADTEAFF.

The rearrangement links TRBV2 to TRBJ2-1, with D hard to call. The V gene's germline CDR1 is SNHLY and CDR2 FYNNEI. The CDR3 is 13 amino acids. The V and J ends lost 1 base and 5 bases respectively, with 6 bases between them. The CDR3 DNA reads TGTGCCAGCAGTGAAGTGCGCAACAATGAGCAGTTCTTC. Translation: CASSEVRNNEQFF.

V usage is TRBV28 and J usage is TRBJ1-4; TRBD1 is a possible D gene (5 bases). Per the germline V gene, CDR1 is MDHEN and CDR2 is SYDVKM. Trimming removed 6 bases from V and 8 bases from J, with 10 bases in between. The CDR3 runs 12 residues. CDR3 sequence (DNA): TGTGCCAGCAGGACAGCGGGGGAAAAACTGTTTTTT. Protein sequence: CASRTAGEKLFF.

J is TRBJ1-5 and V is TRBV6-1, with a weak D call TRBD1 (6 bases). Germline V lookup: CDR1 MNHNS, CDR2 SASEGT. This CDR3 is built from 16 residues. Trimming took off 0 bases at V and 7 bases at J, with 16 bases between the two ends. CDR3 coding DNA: TGTGCCAGCAGTGAAGCGCTTAGGGCAGGGGAACAGCCCCAGCATTTT. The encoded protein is CASSEALRAGEQPQHF.

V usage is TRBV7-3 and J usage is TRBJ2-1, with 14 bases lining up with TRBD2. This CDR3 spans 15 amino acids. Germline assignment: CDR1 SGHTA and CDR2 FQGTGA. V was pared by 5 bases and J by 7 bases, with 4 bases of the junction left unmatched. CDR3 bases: TGTGCCAGCAGCCGAGGGACTAGCGGGAGTAATGAGCAGTTCTTC. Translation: CASSRGTSGSNEQFF. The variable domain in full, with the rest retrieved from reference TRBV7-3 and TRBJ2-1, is GAGVSQTPSNKVTEKGKYVELRCDPISGHTALYWYRQSLGQGPEFLIYFQGTGAADDSGLPNDRFFAVRPEGSVSTLKIQRTERGDSAVYLCASSRGTSGSNEQFFGPGTRLTVL.

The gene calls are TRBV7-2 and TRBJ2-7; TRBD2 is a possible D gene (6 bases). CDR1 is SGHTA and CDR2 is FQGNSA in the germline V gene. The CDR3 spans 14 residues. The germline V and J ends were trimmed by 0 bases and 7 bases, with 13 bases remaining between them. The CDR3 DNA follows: TGTGCCAGCAGCTTAGCCGTCTTGGCGGGAGAGCAGTACTTC. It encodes CASSLAVLAGEQYF.

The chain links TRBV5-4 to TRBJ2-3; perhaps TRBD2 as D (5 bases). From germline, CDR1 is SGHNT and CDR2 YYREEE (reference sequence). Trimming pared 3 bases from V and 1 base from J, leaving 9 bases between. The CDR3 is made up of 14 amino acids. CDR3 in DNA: TGTGCCAGCAGCTCAGAAGCGGGCACAGATACGCAGTATTTT. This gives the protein CASSSEAGTDTQYF.

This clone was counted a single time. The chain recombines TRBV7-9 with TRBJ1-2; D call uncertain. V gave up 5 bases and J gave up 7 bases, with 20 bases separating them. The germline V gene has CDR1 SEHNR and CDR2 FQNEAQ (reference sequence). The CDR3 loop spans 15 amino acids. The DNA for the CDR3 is TGTGCCAGCAGCCAACTCGGGCGGGGTGAGGGTGGCTACACCTTC. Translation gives CASSQLGRGEGGYTF.

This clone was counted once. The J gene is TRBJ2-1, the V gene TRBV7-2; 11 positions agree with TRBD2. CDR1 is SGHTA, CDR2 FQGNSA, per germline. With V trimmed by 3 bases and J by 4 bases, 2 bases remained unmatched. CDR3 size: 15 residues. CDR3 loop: CASSFTSGGYNEQFF. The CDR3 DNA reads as TGTGCCAGCAGCTTTACTAGCGGGGGTTACAATGAGCAGTTCTTC.

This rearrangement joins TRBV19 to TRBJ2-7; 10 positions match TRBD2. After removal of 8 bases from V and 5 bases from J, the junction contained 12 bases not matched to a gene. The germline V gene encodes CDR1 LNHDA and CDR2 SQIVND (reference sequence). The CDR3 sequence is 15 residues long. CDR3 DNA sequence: TGTGCCAGTGGGGATTGGCTAGCGGGAGTAAACGAGCAGTACTTC. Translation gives CASGDWLAGVNEQYF. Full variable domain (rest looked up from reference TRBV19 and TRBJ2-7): DGGITQSPKYLFRKEGQNVTLSCEQNLNHDAMYWYRQDPGQGLRLIYYSQIVNDFQKGDIAEGYSVSREKKESFPLTVTSAQKNPTAFYLCASGDWLAGVNEQYFGPGTRLTVT.